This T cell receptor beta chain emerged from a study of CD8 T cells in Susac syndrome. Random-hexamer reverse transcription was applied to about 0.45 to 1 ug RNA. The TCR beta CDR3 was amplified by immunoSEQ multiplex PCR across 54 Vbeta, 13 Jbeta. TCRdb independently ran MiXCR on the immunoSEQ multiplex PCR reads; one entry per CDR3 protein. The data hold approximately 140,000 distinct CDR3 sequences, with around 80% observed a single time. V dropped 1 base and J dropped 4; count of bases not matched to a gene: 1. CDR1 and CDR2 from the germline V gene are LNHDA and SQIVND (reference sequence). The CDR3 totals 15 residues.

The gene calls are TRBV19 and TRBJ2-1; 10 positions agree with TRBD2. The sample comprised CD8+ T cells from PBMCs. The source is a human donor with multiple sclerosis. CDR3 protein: CASSIASGSYNEQFF. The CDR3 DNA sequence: TGTGCCAGTAGTATAGCTAGCGGGAGTTACAATGAGCAGTTCTTC.